The clone carrying this T cell receptor beta chain appeared a few times. Its antigen is not identified. The data were taken from a study of T-cell reconstitution after alpha-beta-depleted transplantation in children. Unique molecular identifiers featured in how the TCRbeta library was prepared. MiXCR was run by TCRdb on the PCR reads, yielding one entry per CDR3 protein. The sample contains 200,000 to 250,000 distinct CDR3 sequences, less than 9% of which appear only once. The study, taken as a whole, reports: The high TCRbeta diversity at day 60 in some patients came from surviving recipient T cells and thymic progenitors. A year post-transplant, T-cell counts and diversity derived mostly from newly produced T cells. About two months after transplant, alpha-beta T cells reportedly came from several hundred expanded graft clones.

The CDR3 length is 20 residues. Trimming removed 5 bases at V and 5 bases at J, with 31 bases between. Germline V lookup: CDR1 DFQATT, CDR2 SNEGSKA (reference sequence). The sequences come from PBMCs, mostly from graft donor cells, collected 180 days after TCRalphabeta/CD19-depleted stem cell transplant. The chain has TRBV20-1 and TRBJ1-6; D gene ambiguous. The clonotype originates from a male patient younger than 18 who had a stem cell transplant for acute lymphoblastic leukemia, so the T cells may come from the graft donor. CDR3 in amino acids: CSAASPSYWVSPPNNSPLHF. CDR3 nucleotide sequence: TGCAGTGCTGCCTCCCCGTCGTATTGGGTATCCCCCCCCAATAATTCACCCCTCCACTTT.